The T cell receptor (beta chain) under discussion was sequenced for a study of blood T cell repertoires in COVID-19. TCRdb's table, derived via immunoSEQ multiplex PCR, lists solely in-frame clones and lacks some. The profile shows under 300,000 clones, roughly 86% of them singletons. Germline V gene sequence: CDR1 SGHDT, CDR2 YYEEEE. The CDR3 contains 11 residues. The V and J ends lost 4 bases and 3 bases respectively, with 5 bases between them. Specimen: PBMCs or T cells enriched from blood (not recorded which). The sequence was collected from a woman aged 50 to 65 who had recovered from COVID-19. The chain joins TRBV5-6 to TRBJ2-7, with D unresolved. The DNA of the CDR3 is TGTGCCAGCAGCGCGATCTACGAGCAGTACTTC. Translated: CASSAIYEQYF. The entire variable domain, with the rest obtained from reference TRBV5-6 and TRBJ2-7, is as follows: DAGVTQSPTHLIKTRGQQVTLRCSPKSGHDTVSWYQQALGQGPQFIFQYYEEEERQRGNFPDRFSGHQFPNYSSELNVNALLLGDSALYLCASSAIYEQYFGPGTRLTVT.